Each of the 9 T cell receptor beta chains below was sequenced from the same sample in a study of immune evolution from preneoplasia to lung adenocarcinoma (dated by TCRdb to the early 2020s). The library was generated by the immunoSEQ multiplex PCR assay. TCRdb re-hosts the immuneACCESS table, in-frame sequences only. Its copies lack some clones; in the studies checked, an unresolved V gene accounts for under half of them, and the cause for the rest is not known. In all, the sample holds some 2,200 clones, and about 80% of those were seen once. The ten largest make up nearly 9.5% of the sample. Sequencing used FFPE minimally invasive lung adenocarcinoma tissue. According to the study, the label for this sample's cell subset or site signals: micro-invasive lung adenocarcinoma (MIA). Receptor source: a person between 60 and 80 years old with lung adenocarcinoma.

The chain recombines TRBV7-2 with TRBJ1-5; possibly TRBD1 for D (6 bases). Germline CDR1 is SGHTA and CDR2 is FQGNSA. The CDR3 is 15 amino acids. The V end lost 1 base, the J end lost 7 bases, and 14 bases lay between the germline ends. The CDR3 spells CASSLVGGSDQPQHF. CDR3 sequence (DNA): TGTGCCAGCAGCTTAGTAGGGGGGAGCGACCAGCCCCAGCATTTT. The full variable domain, in which reference TRBV7-2 and TRBJ1-5 provide the parts outside the CDR3, is GAGVSQSPSNKVTEKGKDVELRCDPISGHTALYWYRQSLGQGLEFLIYFQGNSAPDKSGLPSDRFSAERTGGSVSTLTIQRTQQEDSAVYLCASSLVGGSDQPQHFGDGTRLSIL.

The chain uses TRBV19 and TRBJ1-4; a possible D gene is TRBD1 (5 bases). CDR1 is LNHDA, CDR2 SQIVND, per germline (reference sequence). V was trimmed by 5 bases and J by 2 bases, leaving 12 bases between them. The CDR3 spans 15 residues. The CDR3 DNA reads TGTGCCAGTAGTCCCAGGGCAGGTACTAATGAAAAACTGTTTTTT. Translation gives CASSPRAGTNEKLFF.

This clone was seen more than once but under ten times. The chain recombines TRBV28 with TRBJ1-2; TRBD1 is a possible D gene (6 bases). V lost 5 bases, J lost 14 bases, and 21 bases lay in between. Germline CDR1 MDHEN, CDR2 SYDVKM. The CDR3 is 13 amino acids. In DNA form, the CDR3 reads TGTGCCAGCAGTCCATCTCCGGACAGCGACGAAACCTTC. It codes for CASSPSPDSDETF.

The V gene is TRBV18, the J gene TRBJ2-3; D ambiguous. The V gene's germline CDR1 is KGHSH and CDR2 LQKENI. This CDR3 region has 12 residues. V lost 1 base and J 5 bases, leaving 4 bases between the germline ends. The CDR3 DNA is TGTGCCAGCTCACCACGCGGAGATACGCAGTATTTT. Amino acid sequence: CASSPRGDTQYF.

The rearrangement joins TRBV6-5 to TRBJ1-1; no definite D call. The CDR3 runs to 14 residues. The ends were cut back, 1 base at V and 3 bases at J, with 9 bases in the middle. Germline loops: CDR1 MNHEY, CDR2 SVGAGI. The CDR3 coding sequence is TGTGCCAGCAGTTACTTCGGCGGTGACACTGAAGCTTTCTTT. It specifies CASSYFGGDTEAFF.

The chain carries TRBV30 and TRBJ1-4; D perhaps matches TRBD1 (5 bases). V was shortened by 4 bases and J by 0 bases, with 15 bases between the two germline ends. The CDR3 consists of 16 residues. Germline CDR1 GTSNPN, CDR2 SVGIG (reference sequence). The chain's CDR3 is CAWNWGPAPTNEKLFF. The CDR3 nucleotides read TGTGCCTGGAATTGGGGCCCGGCCCCAACTAATGAAAAACTGTTTTTT.

The gene calls are TRBV5-4 and TRBJ2-1, with TRBD2 matching over 8 bases. The CDR3 totals 15 residues. J was trimmed by 10 bases and V by 2 bases; bases with no gene match: 11. CDR1 is SGHNT and CDR2 is YYREEE in the germline V gene (reference sequence). The CDR3 reads CASSLGGLGGGEQFF. DNA of the CDR3: TGTGCCAGCAGCTTAGGGGGACTAGGGGGAGGCGAGCAGTTCTTC.

The CDR3 DNA reads as TGTGCCATCTCGACTAGCGGGGGGAGGTTGGATGAGCAGTTCTTC. The encoded protein is CAISTSGGRLDEQFF. V and J are TRBV10-3 and TRBJ2-1, with TRBD2 matching over 13 bases. With V trimmed by 8 bases and J by 8 bases, 9 bases remained unmatched. The CDR3 is made up of 15 amino acids. The germline V gene encodes CDR1 ENHRY and CDR2 SYGVKD.

A few counts support this clone. The genes are TRBV6-5 and TRBJ1-1, with a possible D match to TRBD1 (6 bases). Germline loops: CDR1 MNHEY, CDR2 SVGAGI. The ends were cut back, 8 bases at V and 8 bases at J, with 15 bases in the middle. The CDR3 is 12 amino acids. The DNA of the CDR3 is TGTGCCAGCCAGACAGGTCCTTCGGAAGCTTTCTTT. It is translated as CASQTGPSEAFF.